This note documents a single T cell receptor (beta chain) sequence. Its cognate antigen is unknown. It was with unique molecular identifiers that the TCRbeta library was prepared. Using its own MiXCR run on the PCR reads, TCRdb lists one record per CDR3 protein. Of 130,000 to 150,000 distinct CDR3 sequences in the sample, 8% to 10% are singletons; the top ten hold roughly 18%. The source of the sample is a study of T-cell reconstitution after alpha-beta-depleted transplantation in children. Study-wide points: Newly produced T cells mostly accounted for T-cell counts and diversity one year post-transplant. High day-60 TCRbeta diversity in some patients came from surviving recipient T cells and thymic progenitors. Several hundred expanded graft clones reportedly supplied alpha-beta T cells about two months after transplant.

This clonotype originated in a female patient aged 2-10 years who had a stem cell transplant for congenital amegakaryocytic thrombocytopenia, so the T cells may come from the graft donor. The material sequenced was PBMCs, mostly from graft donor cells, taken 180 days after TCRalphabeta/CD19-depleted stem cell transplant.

CDR3 sequence: CSASPEWQSYGYTF. The CDR3 region has the DNA TGCAGTGCTAGCCCCGAATGGCAGTCCTATGGCTACACCTTC. The chain couples TRBV20-1 to TRBJ1-2; D not resolved. The CDR3 contains 14 residues. Germline values: CDR1 DFQATT, CDR2 SNEGSKA (reference sequence). The V gene lost 3 bases and the J gene lost 4 bases, with 15 bases spanning the gap.